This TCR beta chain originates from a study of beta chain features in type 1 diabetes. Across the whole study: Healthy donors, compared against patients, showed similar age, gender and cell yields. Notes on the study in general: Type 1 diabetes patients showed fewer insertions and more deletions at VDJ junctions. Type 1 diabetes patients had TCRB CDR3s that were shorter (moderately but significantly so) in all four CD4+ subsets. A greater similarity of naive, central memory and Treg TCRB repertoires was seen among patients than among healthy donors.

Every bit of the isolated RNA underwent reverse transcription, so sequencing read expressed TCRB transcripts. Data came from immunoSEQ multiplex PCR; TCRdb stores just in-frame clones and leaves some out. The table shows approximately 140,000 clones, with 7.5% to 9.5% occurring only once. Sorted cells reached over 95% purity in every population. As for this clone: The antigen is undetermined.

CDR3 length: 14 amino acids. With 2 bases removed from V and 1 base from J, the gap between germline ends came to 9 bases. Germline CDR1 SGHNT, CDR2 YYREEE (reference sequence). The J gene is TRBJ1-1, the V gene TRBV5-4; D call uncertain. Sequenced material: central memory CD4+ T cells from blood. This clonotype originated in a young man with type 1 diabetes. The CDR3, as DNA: TGTGCCAGCAGCTTTGGCGGGGAGAACACTGAAGCTTTCTTT. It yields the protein CASSFGGENTEAFF.